The 11 T cell receptor beta chains presented below share a single source sample, sequenced in a study of OX40 agonist ivuxolimab in advanced cancers. Libraries were prepared by immunoSEQ multiplex PCR; TCRdb keeps only in-frame clonotypes and omits some of them. The sample has fewer than 80,000 clones, roughly nine tenths seen once. Sequences were derived from CD4+ or CD8+ T cells sorted from blood, sampled in a trial of the OX40 agonist ivuxolimab. All receptors come from an adult with an advanced solid tumor such as melanoma, head and neck, liver or kidney cancer.

The genes are TRBV5-1 and TRBJ1-1; D gene uncertain. Trimming removed 0 bases from V and 0 bases from J, with 12 bases in between. Per germline, CDR1 SGHRS and CDR2 YFSETQ. The CDR3 extends over 16 amino acids. CDR3 nucleotide sequence: TGCGCCAGCAGCTTGGCGGCAGGTGAAATGAACACTGAAGCTTTCTTT. This sequence encodes CASSLAAGEMNTEAFF.

The chain carries TRBV4-2 and TRBJ1-2; TRBD1 is a possible D gene (5 bases). CDR3 length: 14 residues. Looked up from germline, CDR1 is LGHNA and CDR2 is YNFKEQ. Trimming cost V 0 bases and J 7 bases, with 12 bases left between them. CDR3 in DNA: TGTGCCAGCAGCCAAGATTCGAGGGGATCTGGCTACACCTTC. This codes for CASSQDSRGSGYTF.

The V gene is TRBV6-6, the J gene TRBJ1-5; D is uncertain. There are 13 residues in the CDR3. Germline V CDR1 and CDR2: MNHNY, SVGAGI (reference sequence). The V and J ends lost 6 bases and 7 bases respectively, with 13 bases between them. The CDR3 sequence: CASSKANRQPQHF. CDR3 nucleotides: TGTGCCAGCAGCAAGGCAAATCGGCAGCCCCAGCATTTT.

This chain connects TRBV6-1 to TRBJ1-2, with D tentatively TRBD1 (6 bases). This CDR3 spans 14 amino acids. Germline V CDR1 and CDR2: MNHNS, SASEGT. V gave up 7 bases and J gave up 5 bases, with 17 bases separating them. The CDR3 DNA reads as TGTGCCAGCAATCGAGAAACAGGGCTTTATGGCTACACCTTC. It encodes CASNRETGLYGYTF.

The V and J genes are TRBV29-1 and TRBJ1-2; tentatively, D is TRBD1 (5 bases). V was cut by 5 bases and J by 0 bases, with 16 bases left in between. In germline, CDR1 is SQVTM, CDR2 ANQGSEA. CDR3 length: 15 amino acids. Written as DNA, the CDR3 is TGCAGCGTTTCGAAACAGGTATCCACTAACTATGGCTACACCTTC. Its translation: CSVSKQVSTNYGYTF.

The rearrangement links TRBV7-6 to TRBJ2-5; 8 nucleotides agree with TRBD1. Germline loops: CDR1 SGHVS, CDR2 FNYEAQ. Unmatched junction bases numbered 11, after V lost 3 bases and J lost 2 bases. The CDR3 has 17 amino acids. For the CDR3, the DNA is TGTGCCAGCAGCTTGGGACTGGCAGGGGGCAGGCAAGAGACCCAGTACTTC. Translating gives CASSLGLAGGRQETQYF.

The chain has TRBV5-4 and TRBJ1-1; D not certain. This CDR3 comprises 13 residues. The germline V gene has CDR1 SGHNT and CDR2 YYREEE (reference sequence). With 2 bases removed from V and 1 base from J, the gap between germline ends came to 6 bases. CDR3 coding DNA: TGTGCCAGCAGCTTTAAGGGGAACACTGAAGCTTTCTTT. Translated: CASSFKGNTEAFF.

This clone was seen once. This rearrangement joins TRBV5-1 to TRBJ2-3; D not certain. This CDR3 is 12 amino acids long. The V gene lost 2 bases and the J gene lost 4 bases, with 5 bases spanning the gap. Germline CDR1 is SGHRS and CDR2 is YFSETQ. CDR3 bases: TGCGCCAGCAGCTTCGAAGCAGATACGCAGTATTTT. Protein sequence: CASSFEADTQYF. The full variable domain, rest sourced from reference TRBV5-1 and TRBJ2-3, is KAGVTQTPRYLIKTRGQQVTLSCSPISGHRSVSWYQQTPGQGLQFLFEYFSETQRNKGNFPGRFSGRQFSNSRSEMNVSTLELGDSALYLCASSFEADTQYFGPGTRLTVL.

The chain joins TRBV19 to TRBJ1-5, with 9 bases that match TRBD1. Germline V gene lookup returns CDR1 LNHDA and CDR2 SQIVND (reference sequence). V was clipped by 1 base and J by 7 bases; unmatched bases: 8. This CDR3 has 16 residues. In DNA form, the CDR3 reads TGTGCCAGTAGTATAGTAAGACAGGGGGTGGGACAGCCCCAGCATTTT. This encodes CASSIVRQGVGQPQHF.

The chain joins TRBV19 to TRBJ2-1; TRBD2 matches 13 bases. The germline V gene encodes CDR1 LNHDA and CDR2 SQIVND (reference sequence). The junction had 1 base not matched to a gene; V was cut back by 0 bases and J by 8 bases. The CDR3 runs to 15 residues. DNA for the CDR3: TGTGCCAGTAGTATAGAGGGACTAGCGGGATATGAGCAGTTCTTC. Translating it yields CASSIEGLAGYEQFF.

Here the CDR3 reads CASGSVGAGRGQEETQYF. For the CDR3, the DNA is TGTGCTAGTGGTTCAGTCGGGGCGGGCAGGGGGCAAGAGGAGACCCAGTACTTC. This sequence joins TRBV12-5 and TRBJ2-5; 8 bases are a match to TRBD1. From germline, CDR1 is LGHNT and CDR2 FRNRAP. The CDR3 is made up of 18 amino acids. With V trimmed by 4 bases and J by 5 bases, 18 bases remained unmatched.